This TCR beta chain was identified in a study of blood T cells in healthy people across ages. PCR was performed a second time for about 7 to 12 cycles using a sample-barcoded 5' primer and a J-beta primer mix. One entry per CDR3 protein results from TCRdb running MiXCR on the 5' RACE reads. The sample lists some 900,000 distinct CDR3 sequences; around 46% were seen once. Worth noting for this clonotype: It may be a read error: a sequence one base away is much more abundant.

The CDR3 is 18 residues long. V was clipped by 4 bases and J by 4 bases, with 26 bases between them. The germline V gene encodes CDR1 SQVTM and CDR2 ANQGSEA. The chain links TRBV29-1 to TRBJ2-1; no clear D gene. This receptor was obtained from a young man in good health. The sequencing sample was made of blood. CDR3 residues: CSVGGVVGRPNQYNEQFF. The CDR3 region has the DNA TGCAGCGTTGGAGGAGTAGTAGGCAGGCCTAATCAATACAATGAGCAGTTCTTC.